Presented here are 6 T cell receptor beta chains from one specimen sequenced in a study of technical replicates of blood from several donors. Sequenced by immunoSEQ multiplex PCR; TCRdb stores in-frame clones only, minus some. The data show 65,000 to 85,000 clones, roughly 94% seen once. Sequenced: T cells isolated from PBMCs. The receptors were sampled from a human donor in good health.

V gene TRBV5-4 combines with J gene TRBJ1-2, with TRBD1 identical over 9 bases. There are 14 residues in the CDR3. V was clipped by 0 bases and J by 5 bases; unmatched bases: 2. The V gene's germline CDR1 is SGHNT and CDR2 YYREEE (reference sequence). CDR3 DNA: TGTGCCAGCAGCTTGGACAGGGGGCTGTATGGCTACACCTTC. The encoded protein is CASSLDRGLYGYTF.

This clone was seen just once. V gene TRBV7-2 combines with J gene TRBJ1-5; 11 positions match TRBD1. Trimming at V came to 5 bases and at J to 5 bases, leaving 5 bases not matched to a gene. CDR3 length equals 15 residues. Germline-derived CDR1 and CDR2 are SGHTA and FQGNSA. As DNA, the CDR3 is TGTGCCAGCAGCCAATGGACAGGGGGCTATCAGCCCCAGCATTTT. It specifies CASSQWTGGYQPQHF.

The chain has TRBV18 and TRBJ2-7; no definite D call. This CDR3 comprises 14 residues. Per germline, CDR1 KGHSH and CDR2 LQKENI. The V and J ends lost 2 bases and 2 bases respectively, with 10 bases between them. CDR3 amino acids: CASSPSPTTYEQYF. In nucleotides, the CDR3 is TGTGCCAGCTCACCATCTCCTACCACCTACGAGCAGTACTTC.

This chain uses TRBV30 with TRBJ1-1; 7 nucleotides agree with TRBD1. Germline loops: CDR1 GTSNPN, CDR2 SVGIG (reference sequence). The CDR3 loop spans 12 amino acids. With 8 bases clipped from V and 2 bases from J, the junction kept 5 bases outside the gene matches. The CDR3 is CAGGQDNTEAFF. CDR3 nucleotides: TGTGCCGGAGGACAGGATAACACTGAAGCTTTCTTT.

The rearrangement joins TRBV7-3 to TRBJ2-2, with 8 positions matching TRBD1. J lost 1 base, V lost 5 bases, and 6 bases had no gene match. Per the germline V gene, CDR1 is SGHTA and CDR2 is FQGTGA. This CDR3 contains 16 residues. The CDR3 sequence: CASSPLGQGNTGELFF. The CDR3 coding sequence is TGTGCCAGCAGCCCACTAGGACAGGGGAACACCGGGGAGCTGTTTTTT.

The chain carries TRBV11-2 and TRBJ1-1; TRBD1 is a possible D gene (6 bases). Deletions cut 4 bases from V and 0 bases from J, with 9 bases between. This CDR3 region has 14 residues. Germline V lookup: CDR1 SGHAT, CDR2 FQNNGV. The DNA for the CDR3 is TGTGCCAGCAGCTCCAGGGGTTTGAACACTGAAGCTTTCTTT. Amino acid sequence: CASSSRGLNTEAFF.